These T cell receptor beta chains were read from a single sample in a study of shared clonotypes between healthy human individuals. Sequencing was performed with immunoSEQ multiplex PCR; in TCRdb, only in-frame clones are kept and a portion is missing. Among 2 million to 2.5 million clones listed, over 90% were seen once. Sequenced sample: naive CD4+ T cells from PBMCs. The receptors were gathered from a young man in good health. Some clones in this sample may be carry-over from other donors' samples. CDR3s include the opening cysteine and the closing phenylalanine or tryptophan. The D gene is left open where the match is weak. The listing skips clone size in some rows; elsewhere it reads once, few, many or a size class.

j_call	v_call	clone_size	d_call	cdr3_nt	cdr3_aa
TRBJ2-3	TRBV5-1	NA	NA	TGCGCCAGCAGCCCATGGACCGGCGCAGATACGCAGTATTTT	CASSPWTGADTQYF
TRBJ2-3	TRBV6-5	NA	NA	TGTGCCAGCAGTCGCCGGGACGGCCTGGATACGCAGTATTTT	CASSRRDGLDTQYF
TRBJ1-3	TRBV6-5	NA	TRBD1	TGTGCCAGCAGCCCGGACAGGGTTGGAAACACCATATATTTT	CASSPDRVGNTIYF
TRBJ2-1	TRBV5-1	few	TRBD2	TGCGCCAGCACGGCGACTAGCGGGAGCTCCTACAATGAGCAGTTCTTC	CASTATSGSSYNEQFF
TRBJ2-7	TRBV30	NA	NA	TGTGCCGGAAACAGGGGACTGACCTACGAGCAGTACTTC	CAGNRGLTYEQYF
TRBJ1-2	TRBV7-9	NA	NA	TGTGCCACCTCGGGAGACTTCTATGGCTACACCTTC	CATSGDFYGYTF
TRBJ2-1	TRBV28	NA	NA	TGTGCCAGCAGTGTCTTAAATGAGCAGTTCTTC	CASSVLNEQFF
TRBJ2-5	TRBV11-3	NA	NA	TGTGCCAGCAGCCTCGAAGACGGGAAGCAGTACTTC	CASSLEDGKQYF
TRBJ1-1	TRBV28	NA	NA	TGTGCCAGCAGTCTCACAACCGATGAAGCTTTCTTT	CASSLTTDEAFF
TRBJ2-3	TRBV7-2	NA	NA	TGTGCCAGCAGTTTGACGTCTAGGCAGCCTAGCACAGATACGCAGTATTTT	CASSLTSRQPSTDTQYF
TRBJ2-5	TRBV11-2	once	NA	TGTGCCAGCAGCTTCCCGGGGGCGGAGACCCAGTACTTC	CASSFPGAETQYF
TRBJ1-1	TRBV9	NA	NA	TGTGCCAGCAGCGAGAGGGGGAGGAACACTGAAGCTTTCTTT	CASSERGRNTEAFF
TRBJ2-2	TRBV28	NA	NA	TGTGCCAGCAGTTCCCCGGTGGGGGGAACCGGGGAGCTGTTTTTT	CASSSPVGGTGELFF
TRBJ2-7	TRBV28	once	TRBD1	TGTGCCGGGGGACAGGGGCCGTACGAGCAGTACTTC	CAGGQGPYEQYF
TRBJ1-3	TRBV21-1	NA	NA	TGTGCCAGCAGCAACCCTGGGGGGTTCCCAGGAAACACCATATATTTT	CASSNPGGFPGNTIYF
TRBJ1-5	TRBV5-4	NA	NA	TGTGCCAGCAGCTTACCCAATCAGCCCCAGCATTTT	CASSLPNQPQHF
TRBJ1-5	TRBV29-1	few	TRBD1	TGCAGCGTTGGGGACAGGGGGCAGGATCAGCCCCAGCATTTT	CSVGDRGQDQPQHF
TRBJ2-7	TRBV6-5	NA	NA	TGTGCCAGCAGTTACGCAGGGGCGTCCTACGAGCAGTACTTC	CASSYAGASYEQYF
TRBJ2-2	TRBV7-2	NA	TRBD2	TGTGCCAGCAGCCCGACTAGCGGGAGGGCCAGGAACGGGGAGCTGTTTTTT	CASSPTSGRARNGELFF
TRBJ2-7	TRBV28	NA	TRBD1	TGTGCCAGCAACGGGGGACAGGTTTCCTACGGGCAGTACTTC	CASNGGQVSYGQYF
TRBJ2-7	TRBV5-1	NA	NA	TGCGCCAGCAGCTTGGACGGCAGGAGCTCCTACGAGCAGTACTTC	CASSLDGRSSYEQYF
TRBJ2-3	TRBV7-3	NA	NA	TGTGCCAGCAGCTTAAACTCGAACACAGATACGCAGTATTTT	CASSLNSNTDTQYF
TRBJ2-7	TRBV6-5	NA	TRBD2	TGTGCCAGCAGACTAGCGGGAGGAAACGAGCAGTACTTC	CASRLAGGNEQYF
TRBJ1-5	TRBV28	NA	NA	TGTGCCAGCAGTTCCATAACAGGGTCTGTCTGGCCCCAGCATTTT	CASSSITGSVWPQHF
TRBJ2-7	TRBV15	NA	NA	TGTGCCACCAGCAGAGCAGAGAACTCGGACTACGAGCAGTACTTC	CATSRAENSDYEQYF
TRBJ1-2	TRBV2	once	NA	TGTGCCAGCTCTGGGAAAAATGGCTACACCTTC	CASSGKNGYTF
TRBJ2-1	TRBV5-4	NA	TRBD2	TGTGCCAGCAGCCCAGCTAGCGGTAACAACAATGAGCAGTTCTTC	CASSPASGNNNEQFF
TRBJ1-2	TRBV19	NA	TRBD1	TGTGCCAGTAGTATAACACCGGGACAGGGGGATGATGGCTACACCTTC	CASSITPGQGDDGYTF
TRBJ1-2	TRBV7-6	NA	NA	TGTGCCAGCAGCTTAAGGCCCGTCGGGGCGCAATATGGCTACACCTTC	CASSLRPVGAQYGYTF
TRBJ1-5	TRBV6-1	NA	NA	TGTGCCAGCAGTTGGACAATAAAACAGCCCCAGCATTTT	CASSWTIKQPQHF
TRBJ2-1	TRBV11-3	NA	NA	TGTGCCAGCAGCTTAGTTAGTGGAGTTGGCTACAATGAGCAGTTCTTC	CASSLVSGVGYNEQFF